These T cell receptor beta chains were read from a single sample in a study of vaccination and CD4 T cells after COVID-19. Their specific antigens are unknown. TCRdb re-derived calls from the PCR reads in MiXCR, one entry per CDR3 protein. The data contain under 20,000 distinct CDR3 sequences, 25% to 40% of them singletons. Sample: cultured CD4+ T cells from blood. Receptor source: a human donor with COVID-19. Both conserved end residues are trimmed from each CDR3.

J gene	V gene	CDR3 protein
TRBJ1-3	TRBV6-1	ASSTRSGGNTIY
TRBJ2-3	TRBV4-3	ASSQGLGRRDTQY
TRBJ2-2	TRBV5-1	DSSLVGGGANTGELF
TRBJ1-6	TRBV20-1	SARDGRTGRSYNSPLH
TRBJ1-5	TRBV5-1	ASSLGIQDSNQPQH
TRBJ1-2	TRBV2	ASGRRSSNYGYT
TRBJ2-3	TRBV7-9	ASRSLAGAGTDTQY
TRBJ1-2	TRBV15	ATSREGKGDGYT
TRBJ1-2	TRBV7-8	ASSPGTGGPT
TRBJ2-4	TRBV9	ASSVAGQWDIQY
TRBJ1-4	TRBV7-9	ASTPDGGPEKLF
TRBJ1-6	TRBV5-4	ASTRGLTQDKDSPLH
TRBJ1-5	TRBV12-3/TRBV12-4	ASSFEGLGNQPQH
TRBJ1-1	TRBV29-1	SVRQAEAF
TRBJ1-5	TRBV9	ASSASGANSNQPQH
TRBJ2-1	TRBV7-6	ASSEAGLASYEQF
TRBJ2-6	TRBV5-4	ASSLGGTGANVLT
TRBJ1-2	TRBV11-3	ASSLDRRGYGYT
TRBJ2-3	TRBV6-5	ASSYVGTDTQY
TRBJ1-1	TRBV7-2	ASSLVTGVQTEAF
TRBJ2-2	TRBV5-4	ASSLESGQNTGELF
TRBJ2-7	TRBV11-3	ASSVRTGRSLEQY
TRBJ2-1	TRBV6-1	ASSSGTGVGDEQF
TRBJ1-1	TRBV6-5	ASSYPTGGGVTEAF
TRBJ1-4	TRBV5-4	ASSLGQANEKLF
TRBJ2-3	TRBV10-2	ASSNPRGTTDTQY
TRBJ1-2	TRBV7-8	ASSPRGGYGYT
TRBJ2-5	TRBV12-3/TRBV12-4	ASSPGETQY
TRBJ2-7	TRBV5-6	ASSRPGLAGGPSYEQY
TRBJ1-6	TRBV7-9	ASSTRLGESSYNSPLH
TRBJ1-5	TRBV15	ATSTYRNQPQH
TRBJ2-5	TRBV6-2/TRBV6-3	ASKVTIAETQY
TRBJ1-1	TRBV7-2	ASSPRYTEAF
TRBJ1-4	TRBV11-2	ASSPMGAGEKLF
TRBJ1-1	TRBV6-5	ASSYPGTVNTEAF
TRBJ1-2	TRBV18	ASSRKGRTLYGYT
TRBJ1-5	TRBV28	ASSLVGKPQH
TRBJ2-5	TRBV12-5	ASGLVRQACQETQY
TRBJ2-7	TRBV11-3	ASSSGTIEQY
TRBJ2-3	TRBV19	ASSTRTDTQY
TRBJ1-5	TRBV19	ASLDRGSNQPQH
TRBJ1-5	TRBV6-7	ASSAREQGNQPQH
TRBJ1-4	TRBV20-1	SASQSATNEKLF
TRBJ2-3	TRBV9	ASSTAWGGTDTQY
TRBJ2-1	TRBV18	ASSPLTVSGEQF
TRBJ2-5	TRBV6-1	ASAVRQGRKTQY
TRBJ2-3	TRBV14	ASSQDRTPRQY
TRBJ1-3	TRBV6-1	ASSELGVPNTIY